Following are 16 T cell receptor beta chains from one sample sequenced in a study of tissue T cells after allogeneic stem cell transplantation. Indicated time point: mouse harvest day 7 after allogeneic transplant. Each mouse received 10^7 T-cell-depleted marrow cells plus 10^6 splenic CD5+ T cells by tail vein. This table comes from immunoSEQ multiplex PCR, and its TCRdb copy is limited to in-frame clones, with some not included. The table shows around 10,000 clones, with 35% to 40% occurring only once. Source material: skin. These TCRs come from a female BALB/c mouse given C57BL/6 T cells with graft-versus-host disease after an allogeneic hematopoietic cell transplant.

To note about this clone: Gene names are mouse gene names. This CDR3 reads CASSLGGPSQNTLYF. CDR3 bases read: TGTGCCAGCTCTCTGGGGGGGCCTAGTCAAAACACCTTGTAC. The chain has TRBV12-2 and TRBJ2-4; 8 bases align to TRBD2. The missing CDR3 end, 1 residue past where the read stops, is filled in from the germline J gene. V gave up 1 base and J gave up 0 bases; unmatched junction bases: 2. Per germline, CDR1 SGHLS and CDR2 HYDKME. This CDR3 comprises 15 residues.

For this clone: Gene and germline names: mouse. Partial CDR3 DNA: TGTGCCAGCAGTCAAGTGGGGGGGGCGCCCCTCTAC. It encodes CASSQVGGAPLY. The whole CDR3 sequence is CASSQVGGAPLYF. V is TRBV4 and J is TRBJ1-6; the D gene is possibly TRBD1 (5 bases). With the read ending 1 residue before the CDR3 end, the germline J gene is used to fill in that end. TRBJ1-6 is recorded as an ORF, its role being uncertain. Per germline, CDR1 LGHDT and CDR2 YNNKQL (reference sequence). CDR3 length equals 13 residues. Trimming removed 6 bases from V and 11 bases from J, with 14 bases in between.

Details on this clone: Mouse names are used for the genes. Sequencing ends 1 residue short of the CDR3 end; the germline J gene provides the rest. The chain recombines TRBV5 with TRBJ2-2, with D unclear. V was trimmed by 0 bases and J by 0 bases, leaving 8 bases between them. Germline loops: CDR1 LGHNA, CDR2 YNLKQL (reference sequence). The CDR3 is 16 residues long. The CDR3 region is CASSQDDRSNTGQLYF. The sequenced CDR3 bases are TGTGCCAGCAGCCAAGATGATCGGTCAAACACCGGGCAGCTCTAC.

Turning to this clone: Germline and genes here are mouse. The read halts 1 residue ahead of the CDR3 end, with the missing end drawn from the germline J gene. The rearrangement joins TRBV26 to TRBJ2-3; the D is unclear. Per germline, CDR1 KGHPV and CDR2 FQNQEV (reference sequence). This CDR3 has 14 amino acids. The V gene lost 3 bases and the J gene lost 3 bases, with 10 bases spanning the gap. The covered CDR3 bases are TGTGCCAGCAGTCTAGCAGAGTGGGCAGAAACGCTGTAT. Translating it yields CASSLAEWAETLY. The whole CDR3 region reads CASSLAEWAETLYF.

Relative to its sample, this clone is medium-sized (0.01 to 0.1%). Germline and genes here are mouse. Read coverage stops 1 residue before the CDR3 terminus; the germline J gene supplies the remainder. V and J are TRBV26 and TRBJ2-7; 7 bases match TRBD1. Trimming removed 6 bases from V and 6 bases from J; junction bases left unmatched: 5. CDR3 length: 12 amino acids. Germline CDR1 KGHPV, CDR2 FQNQEV (reference sequence). The sequenced part of the CDR3 DNA is TGTGCCAGCAGGCCGACAGGGTTTGAACAGTAC. The encoded protein is CASRPTGFEQY. The full CDR3 reads CASRPTGFEQYF.

This clone is classed as medium-sized. Gene names follow the mouse nomenclature. The CDR3 extends 1 residue past the end of the read, so its final part is completed from the germline J gene. The chain combines TRBV26 with TRBJ2-2; TRBD2 agrees at 8 bases. CDR1 and CDR2 from the germline V gene are KGHPV and FQNQEV (reference sequence). The CDR3 has 16 residues. J lost 4 bases, V lost 0 bases, and 4 bases had no gene match. Partial CDR3 DNA: TGTGCCAGCAGTCTGTCGCCTGGGGGGAGCACCGGGCAGCTCTAC. This codes for CASSLSPGGSTGQLY. In full, the CDR3 is CASSLSPGGSTGQLYF.

This clone was counted only a few times. The gene names here belong to mouse. The read is 1 residue too short to cover the CDR3 end, so that end is filled in from the germline J gene. The chain couples TRBV16 to TRBJ2-5, with 8 positions matching TRBD2. This CDR3 comprises 14 residues. Germline V lookup: CDR1 SGHSA, CDR2 FRNQAP. V shed 5 bases and J 6 bases; nucleotides not matched to a gene: 7. The CDR3 region is CASSLGGARDTQYF. Partial CDR3 DNA: TGTGCAAGCAGCCTCGGGGGGGCGCGGGACACCCAGTAC.

This clone is labeled medium-sized. Germline and genes here are mouse. Read sequence stops 1 residue before the CDR3 end, and the germline J gene provides the missing end. The genes are TRBV13-2 and TRBJ2-2; D is ambiguous. The ends were cut back, 5 bases at V and 4 bases at J, with 12 bases in the middle. The CDR3 is made up of 14 amino acids. Germline CDR1 reads NNHNN; CDR2 reads SYGAGS (reference sequence). The CDR3 sequence is CASGEGEGTGQLYF. The part of the CDR3 DNA that was read is TGTGCCAGCGGCGAGGGTGAAGGCACCGGGCAGCTCTAC.

This clone was observed a few times. Gene names follow the mouse nomenclature. The read terminates 1 residue before the CDR3 end, so the remaining end is supplied by the germline J gene. The J gene is TRBJ2-4, the V gene TRBV5, with 7 bases lining up with TRBD2. The V and J ends lost 4 bases and 1 base, in that order; junction bases with no gene match: 8. The CDR3 is made up of 16 amino acids. Germline V gene data show CDR1 as LGHNA and CDR2 as YNLKQL (reference sequence). CDR3 bases read: TGTGCCAGCAGCCCCTCGGGGGGGAAGGGTCAAAACACCTTGTAC. Protein sequence: CASSPSGGKGQNTLY. The whole CDR3 reads CASSPSGGKGQNTLYF.

Worth noting for this clone: Mouse gene names and germline throughout. The read is 1 residue too short to cover the CDR3 end, so that end is filled in from the germline J gene. Different DNA sequences within this sample yield the same CDR3. The chain carries TRBV26 and TRBJ2-4; D is perhaps TRBD1 or TRBD2 (5 bases each). Trimming removed 2 bases at V and 1 base at J, with 7 bases between. The CDR3 consists of 14 residues. Germline V lookup: CDR1 KGHPV, CDR2 FQNQEV (reference sequence). The CDR3 sequence: CASSLGGGQNTLYF. CDR3 bases read: TGTGCCAGCAGTCTGGGGGGAGGTCAAAACACCTTGTAC. The full variable domain, in which reference TRBV26 and TRBJ2-4 provide the parts outside the CDR3, is NSKVIQTPRYLVKGQGQKAKMRCIPEKGHPVVFWYQQNKNNEFKFLINFQNQEVLQQIDMTEKRFSAECPSNSPCSLEIQSSEAGDSALYLCASSLGGGQNTLYFGAGTRLSVL.

Details on this clone: Gene names are the mouse ones. From the germline J gene comes the end of the CDR3, since the read stops 1 residue before it. V usage is TRBV26 and J usage is TRBJ2-7; 9 bases line up with TRBD2. Germline values: CDR1 KGHPV, CDR2 FQNQEV (reference sequence). Germline trimming cut 2 bases from V and 4 bases from J; bases unmatched to any gene: 3. The CDR3 consists of 14 residues. CDR3 DNA, as far as it was read: TGTGCCAGCAGTCTGCACTGGGGGGATTATGAACAGTAC. Amino acids: CASSLHWGDYEQY. The entire CDR3 protein is CASSLHWGDYEQYF.

Concerning this clone itself: Mouse gene names and germline throughout. The DNA ends 1 residue before the CDR3 does, and the rest of the CDR3 is filled in from the germline J gene. The rearrangement links TRBV23 to TRBJ1-3; the table assigns TRBD1, which was not confirmed against the DNA. The CDR3 is 16 amino acids. Germline V gene lookup returns CDR1 KGHTA and CDR2 FQNQQP. The CDR3 sequence: CSSSQSQGGSGNTLYF. CDR3 DNA, as far as it was read: TGCTCCAGCAGTCAATCACAGGGGGGTTCTGGAAATACGCTCTAT.

Notes on this clone: Gene and germline names: mouse. Read sequence stops 1 residue before the CDR3 end, and the germline J gene provides the missing end. The rearrangement links TRBV26 to TRBJ1-4, with D unresolved. Germline lookup yields CDR1 KGHPV and CDR2 FQNQEV (reference sequence). Between the trimmed V and J ends, which lost 4 bases and 0 bases, there was a span of 6 bases. The CDR3 is 14 residues long. CDR3 DNA (partial): TGTGCCAGCAGTCGACAAATTTCCAACGAAAGATTATTT. It encodes CASSRQISNERLF. In full, the CDR3 is CASSRQISNERLFF. Combining the CDR3 with reference TRBV26 and TRBJ1-4 gives the whole variable domain NSKVIQTPRYLVKGQGQKAKMRCIPEKGHPVVFWYQQNKNNEFKFLINFQNQEVLQQIDMTEKRFSAECPSNSPCSLEIQSSEAGDSALYLCASSRQISNERLFFGHGTKLSVL.

Notes on this clone: Gene names follow the mouse nomenclature. With the read ending 1 residue before the CDR3 end, the germline J gene is used to fill in that end. The J gene is TRBJ2-4, the V gene TRBV26; 8 positions match TRBD2. This CDR3 has 14 amino acids. Trimming at V came to 3 bases and at J to 6 bases, leaving 5 bases not matched to a gene. Germline V gene lookup returns CDR1 KGHPV and CDR2 FQNQEV (reference sequence). The DNA read from the CDR3 is TGTGCCAGCAGTCTTCGGGGGGGCGGTAACACCTTGTAC. It specifies CASSLRGGGNTLY. The whole CDR3 reads CASSLRGGGNTLYF.

For this clone: The gene symbols are mouse symbols. The read halts 1 residue ahead of the CDR3 end, with the missing end drawn from the germline J gene. V usage is TRBV26 and J usage is TRBJ1-3; weak D call: TRBD1 (6 bases). Trimming left V 6 bases short and J 0 bases short, with 9 bases between. Germline V gene data show CDR1 as KGHPV and CDR2 as FQNQEV (reference sequence). This CDR3 contains 14 residues. CDR3 DNA, as far as it was read: TGTGCCAGCAGGGGACAATCTTCTGGAAATACGCTCTAT. Protein sequence: CASRGQSSGNTLY. In full, the CDR3 reads CASRGQSSGNTLYF.

On this clone: Here the gene names and germline are mouse. Sequencing ends 1 residue short of the CDR3 end; the germline J gene provides the rest. The chain joins TRBV12-2 to TRBJ1-2, with 7 bases that match TRBD1. The CDR3 consists of 14 residues. J was trimmed by 0 bases and V by 0 bases; bases with no gene match: 0. Germline V gives CDR1 SGHLS, CDR2 HYDKME. The CDR3 loop reads CASSLQGANSDYTF. Incomplete CDR3 DNA: TGTGCCAGCTCTCTCCAGGGGGCAAACTCCGACTACACC.